These 17 T cell receptor beta chains were sequenced from one sample in a study of blood T cells in healthy people across ages. A second about 6 to 12 cycle PCR used barcoded and J-beta primers. TCRdb independently ran MiXCR on the 5' RACE reads; one entry per CDR3 protein. The repertoire holds 1.5 million or so distinct CDR3 sequences, roughly 45% seen once, with around 8% in the top ten. Sequencing input: blood. The receptors stem from a woman under 30 in good health.

As DNA, the CDR3 is TGTGCCAGCACAGATCGGATCTACTACGAGCAGTACTTC. Translated: CASTDRIYYEQYF. The V and J genes are TRBV28 and TRBJ2-7; D is ambiguous. Trimming shortened V by 7 bases and J by 3 bases, and 13 bases separated the two germline ends. This CDR3 is 13 amino acids long. Germline V gene data show CDR1 as MDHEN and CDR2 as SYDVKM. Full variable domain (rest looked up from reference TRBV28 and TRBJ2-7): DVKVTQSSRYLVKRTGEKVFLECVQDMDHENMFWYRQDPGLGLRLIYFSYDVKMKEKGDIPEGYSVSREKKERFSLILESASTNQTSMYLCASTDRIYYEQYFGPGTRLTVT.

This clonotype was detected ten times or more. The J gene is TRBJ2-7, the V gene TRBV29-1; TRBD1 aligns across 10 bases. Trimming took 7 bases from V and 4 from J; bases not matched to a gene: 10. Germline CDR1 SQVTM, CDR2 ANQGSEA. The CDR3 spans 14 residues. CDR3 region: CSGEEPGQGYEQYF. The DNA of the CDR3 is TGCAGCGGAGAAGAACCGGGACAGGGGTACGAGCAGTACTTC.

This clonotype turned up a few times. This rearrangement joins TRBV25-1 to TRBJ2-1, with D possibly TRBD2 on 5 matching bases. The CDR3 extends over 13 amino acids. CDR1 and CDR2 (germline): MGHDK, SYGVNS. V lost 6 bases to trimming and J lost 12 bases, with 18 bases between them. The CDR3 protein is CASSPRLRRGQFF. The DNA of the CDR3 is TGTGCCAGCAGCCCTAGACTCCGCCGGGGGCAGTTCTTC.

This rearrangement joins TRBV20-1 to TRBJ2-3; 11 bases map to TRBD2. The CDR3 is 15 amino acids. The V gene end was trimmed by 3 bases and the J gene end by 1 base; junction bases not matched to a gene: 3. CDR1 and CDR2 (germline): DFQATT, SNEGSKA (reference sequence). The CDR3 DNA reads TGCAGTGCTAGCCAACTAGCGGGGGGCACAGATACGCAGTATTTT. This gives the protein CSASQLAGGTDTQYF.

The chain uses TRBV3-1 and TRBJ2-3; D is undetermined. There are 12 residues in the CDR3. Trimming took off 2 bases at V and 9 bases at J, with 9 bases between the two ends. The germline gives CDR1 LGHDT, CDR2 YNNKEL (reference sequence). CDR3 sequence (DNA): TGTGCCAGCAGCCAATCATCGATGACGCAGTATTTT. It translates to CASSQSSMTQYF.

The V and J genes are TRBV12-3 or TRBV12-4 and TRBJ1-2; D gene uncertain. With 4 bases removed from V and 8 bases from J, the gap between germline ends came to 17 bases. The CDR3 covers 14 residues. The CDR3 DNA follows: TGTGCCAGCAGTTATGCTGGGGATTCGGGAGGCTACACCTTC. It is translated as CASSYAGDSGGYTF.

V and J are TRBV5-1 and TRBJ2-5, with 7 bases matching TRBD2. The CDR3 is 14 residues long. Germline V gene lookup returns CDR1 SGHRS and CDR2 YFSETQ. J lost 11 bases, V lost 0 bases, and 10 bases had no gene match. CDR3 DNA sequence: TGCGCCAGCAGCTTGGCGCAGGGAGGGGATGAGCAGTACTTC. This gives the protein CASSLAQGGDEQYF.

The rearrangement joins TRBV9 to TRBJ2-3; TRBD1 might be the D (7 bases). Germline V gene data show CDR1 as SGDLS and CDR2 as YYNGEE. The CDR3 covers 15 residues. V lost 3 bases to trimming and J lost 2 bases, with 13 bases between them. The CDR3 loop reads CASSAGDRHTDTQYF. The CDR3 coding sequence is TGTGCCAGCAGCGCGGGGGACAGACACACAGATACGCAGTATTTT.

V is TRBV20-1 and J is TRBJ2-2, with no clear D. The CDR3 length is 13 residues. V lost 0 bases to trimming and J lost 5 bases, with 7 bases between them. Germline V lookup: CDR1 DFQATT, CDR2 SNEGSKA (reference sequence). The CDR3 loop reads CSAREVGTGELFF. The CDR3 DNA follows: TGCAGTGCTAGAGAAGTAGGGACCGGGGAGCTGTTTTTT.

This clonotype has only a few counts. This rearrangement joins TRBV20-1 to TRBJ2-7, with D perhaps TRBD2 (5 bases). Trimming took off 1 base at V and 4 bases at J, with 11 bases between the two ends. Germline assignment: CDR1 DFQATT and CDR2 SNEGSKA (reference sequence). The CDR3 totals 13 residues. The CDR3, as DNA: TGCAGTGCTAGAGCGGGGTTGGAGTACGAGCAGTACTTC. Translated, it gives CSARAGLEYEQYF.

This chain joins TRBV7-2 and TRBJ1-5; D is uncertain. With 8 bases removed from V and 1 base from J, the gap between germline ends came to 6 bases. The CDR3 is 12 residues long. Germline-derived CDR1 and CDR2 are SGHTA and FQGNSA. CDR3 DNA sequence: TGTGCCAGCGGAAGGAGCAATCAGCCCCAGCATTTT. Translating gives CASGRSNQPQHF.

This clonotype has more than one count but fewer than ten. The V and J genes are TRBV20-1 and TRBJ2-3; a weak D match, TRBD1 (6 bases). CDR3 size: 14 residues. V was trimmed by 2 bases and J by 2 bases, leaving 11 bases between them. The V gene's germline CDR1 is DFQATT and CDR2 SNEGSKA (reference sequence). The CDR3 protein is CSARRTAYTDTQYF. CDR3 in DNA: TGCAGTGCTAGACGGACAGCCTACACAGATACGCAGTATTTT.

V is TRBV5-1 and J is TRBJ2-1, with 7 bases that match TRBD2. The CDR3 has 14 residues. The germline V gene has CDR1 SGHRS and CDR2 YFSETQ. V lost 5 bases and J lost 6; bases outside the gene matches: 8. The CDR3 protein is CASRGLAESNEQFF. Here the CDR3 DNA reads TGCGCCAGCAGGGGGCTAGCGGAGAGCAATGAGCAGTTCTTC.

This clonotype was recorded a few times. The CDR3 DNA follows: TGTGCCATCAGTGAGTCGAGACAGCAGAACACTGAAGCTTTCTTT. This translates into CAISESRQQNTEAFF. This chain joins TRBV10-3 and TRBJ1-1, with a tentative D call TRBD1 (5 bases). The germline V and J ends were trimmed by 0 bases and 1 base, with 9 bases remaining between them. The germline gives CDR1 ENHRY, CDR2 SYGVKD. This CDR3 spans 15 amino acids.

The chain has TRBV30 and TRBJ2-1; possible D gene TRBD1, 6 bases. The germline gives CDR1 GTSNPN, CDR2 SVGIG (reference sequence). The CDR3 is made up of 14 amino acids. Trimming removed 8 bases at V and 0 bases at J, with 14 bases between. In nucleotides, the CDR3 is TGTGCCCGGCGAGAGGGGGTCTCCTACAATGAGCAGTTCTTC. This sequence encodes CARREGVSYNEQFF.

To note about this clonotype: One end of the junction fails to match germline, which may point to a read error. The genes are TRBV28 and TRBJ2-3; TRBD1 aligns across 11 bases. Germline loops: CDR1 MDHEN, CDR2 SYDVKM. This CDR3 has 16 residues. The CDR3 loop reads CASSSPDRGLADMQYF. The CDR3 DNA is TGTGCCAGCAGTTCTCCGGACAGGGGGCTTGCAGATATGCAGTATTTT.

This clonotype has only a few counts. The rearrangement joins TRBV6-4 to TRBJ1-5; no definite D call. Looked up from germline, CDR1 is MRHNA and CDR2 is SNTAGT. The CDR3 consists of 16 residues. V lost 6 bases and J 0 bases, leaving 15 bases between the germline ends. CDR3 residues: CASRKVLPHSNQPQHF. Here the CDR3 DNA reads TGTGCCAGCAGGAAGGTTCTTCCTCATAGCAATCAGCCCCAGCATTTT.